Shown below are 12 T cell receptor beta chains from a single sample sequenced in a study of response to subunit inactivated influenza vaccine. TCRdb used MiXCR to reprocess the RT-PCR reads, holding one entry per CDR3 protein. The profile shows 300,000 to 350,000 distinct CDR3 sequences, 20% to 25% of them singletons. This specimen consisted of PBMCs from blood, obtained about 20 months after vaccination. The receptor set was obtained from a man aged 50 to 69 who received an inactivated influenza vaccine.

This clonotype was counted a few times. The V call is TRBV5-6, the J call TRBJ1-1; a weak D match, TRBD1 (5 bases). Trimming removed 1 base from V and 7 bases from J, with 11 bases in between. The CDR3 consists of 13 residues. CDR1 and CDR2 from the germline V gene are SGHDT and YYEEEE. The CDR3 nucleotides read TGTGCCAGCAGCTTGCGGGACGTACGTGAAGCTTTCTTT. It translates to CASSLRDVREAFF.

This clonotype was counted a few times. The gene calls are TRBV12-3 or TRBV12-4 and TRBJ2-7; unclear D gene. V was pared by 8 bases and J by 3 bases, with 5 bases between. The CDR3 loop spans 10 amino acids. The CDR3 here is CASANYEQYF. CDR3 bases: TGTGCCAGCGCCAACTACGAGCAGTACTTC.

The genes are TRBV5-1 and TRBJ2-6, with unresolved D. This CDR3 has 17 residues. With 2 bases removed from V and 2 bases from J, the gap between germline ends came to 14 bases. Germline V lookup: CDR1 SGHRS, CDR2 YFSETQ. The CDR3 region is CASSLPIQGTGANVLTF. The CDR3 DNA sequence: TGCGCCAGCAGCTTACCTATACAAGGCACTGGGGCCAACGTCCTGACTTTC.

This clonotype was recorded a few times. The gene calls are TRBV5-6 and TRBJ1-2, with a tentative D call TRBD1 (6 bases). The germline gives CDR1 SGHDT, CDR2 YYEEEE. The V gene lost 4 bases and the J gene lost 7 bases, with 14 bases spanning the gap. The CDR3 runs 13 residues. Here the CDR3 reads CASSPGTNVGYTF. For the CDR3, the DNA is TGTGCCAGCAGCCCCGGGACAAACGTTGGCTACACCTTC.

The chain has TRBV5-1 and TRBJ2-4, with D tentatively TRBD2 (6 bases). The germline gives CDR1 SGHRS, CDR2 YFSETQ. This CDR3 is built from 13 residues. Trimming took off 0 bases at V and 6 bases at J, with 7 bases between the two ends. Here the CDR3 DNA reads TGCGCCAGCAGCTTGGGAGCGGGAAACATTCAGTACTTC. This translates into CASSLGAGNIQYF.

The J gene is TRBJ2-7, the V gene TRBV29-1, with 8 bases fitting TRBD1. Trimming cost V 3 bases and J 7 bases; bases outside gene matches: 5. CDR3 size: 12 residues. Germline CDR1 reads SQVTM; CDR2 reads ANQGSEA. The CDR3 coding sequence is TGCAGCGTTGAGACAGGGGCGAGGGAGCAGTACTTC. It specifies CSVETGAREQYF.

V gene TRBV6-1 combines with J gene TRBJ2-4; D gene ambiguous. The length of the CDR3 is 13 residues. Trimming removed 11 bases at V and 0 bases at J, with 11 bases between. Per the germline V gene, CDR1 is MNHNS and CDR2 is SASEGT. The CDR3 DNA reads TGTGCCGCCAGGAGTTTAGCCAAAAACATTCAGTACTTC. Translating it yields CAARSLAKNIQYF.

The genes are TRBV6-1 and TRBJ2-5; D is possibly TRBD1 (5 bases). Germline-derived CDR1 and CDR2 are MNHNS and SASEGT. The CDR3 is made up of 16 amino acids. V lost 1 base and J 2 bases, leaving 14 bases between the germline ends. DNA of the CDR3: TGTGCCAGCAGTGAAGGGTTCGAGGCAGGGCAAGAGACCCAGTACTTC. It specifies CASSEGFEAGQETQYF.

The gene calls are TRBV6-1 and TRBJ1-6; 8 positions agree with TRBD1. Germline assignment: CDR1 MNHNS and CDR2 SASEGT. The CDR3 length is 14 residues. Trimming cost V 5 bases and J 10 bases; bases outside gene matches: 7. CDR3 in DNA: TGTGCCAGCAGTATTACAGGGGGAAACTCACCCCTCCACTTT. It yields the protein CASSITGGNSPLHF.

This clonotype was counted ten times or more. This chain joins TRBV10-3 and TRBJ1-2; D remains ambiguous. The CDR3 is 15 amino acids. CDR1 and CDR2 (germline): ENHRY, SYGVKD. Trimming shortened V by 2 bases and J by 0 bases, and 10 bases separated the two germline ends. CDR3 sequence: CAISEGQVPNYGYTF. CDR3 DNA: TGTGCCATCAGTGAGGGGCAGGTCCCTAACTATGGCTACACCTTC.

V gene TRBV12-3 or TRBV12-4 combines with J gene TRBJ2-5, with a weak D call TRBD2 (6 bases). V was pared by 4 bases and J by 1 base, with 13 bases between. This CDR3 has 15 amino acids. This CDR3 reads CASSWGDSPQETQYF. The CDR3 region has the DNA TGTGCCAGCAGTTGGGGGGATAGTCCCCAAGAGACCCAGTACTTC.

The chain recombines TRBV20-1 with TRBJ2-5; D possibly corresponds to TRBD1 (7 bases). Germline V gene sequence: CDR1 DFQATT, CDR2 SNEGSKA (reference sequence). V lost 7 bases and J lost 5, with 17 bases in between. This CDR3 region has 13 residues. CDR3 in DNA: TGCAGTGGCGCTCTACCAGGGGGGGAGACCCAGTACTTC. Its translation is CSGALPGGETQYF.